The 32 T cell receptor beta chains below come from one sample, sequenced in a study of blood T cell repertoires in COVID-19. Repertoires were generated with immunoSEQ multiplex PCR, while TCRdb's copy carries only in-frame clones and drops some. The sample shows around 260,000 clones, more than 80% of them seen only once. The sample taken for sequencing was PBMCs or T cells enriched from blood (not recorded which). The receptors were gathered from a woman aged 25 to 39 who had recovered from COVID-19.

The V gene is TRBV7-2, the J gene TRBJ1-2; 10 nucleotides line up with TRBD1. The CDR3 consists of 13 residues. CDR1 is SGHTA, CDR2 FQGNSA, per germline. The trim removed 5 bases at V and 7 bases at J, leaving 4 bases unmatched. CDR3 sequence: CASSNRTGGGYTF. DNA for the CDR3: TGTGCCAGCAGCAATAGGACAGGGGGTGGCTACACCTTC. Based on the CDR3 plus reference TRBV7-2 and TRBJ1-2, the full variable domain is GAGVSQSPSNKVTEKGKDVELRCDPISGHTALYWYRQSLGQGLEFLIYFQGNSAPDKSGLPSDRFSAERTGGSVSTLTIQRTQQEDSAVYLCASSNRTGGGYTFGSGTRLTVV.

This chain connects TRBV21-1 to TRBJ1-1; the table assigns TRBD1, which was not confirmed against the DNA. TRBV21-1 is termed a pseudogene. The CDR3 length is 15 residues. The CDR3: CASSKGTGMNTEAFF. CDR3 nucleotide sequence: TGTGCCAGCAGCAAAGGGACAGGGATGAACACTGAAGCTTTCTTT.

The chain uses TRBV18 and TRBJ1-1; D perhaps matches TRBD1 (6 bases). The CDR3 is made up of 15 amino acids. Germline V gene sequence: CDR1 KGHSH, CDR2 LQKENI. Trimming shortened V by 5 bases and J by 6 bases, and 19 bases separated the two germline ends. CDR3 region: CASSSYGTGGAEAFF. As DNA, the CDR3 is TGTGCCAGCTCATCTTATGGGACGGGGGGCGCTGAAGCTTTCTTT.

J is TRBJ1-4 and V is TRBV15, with D hard to call. The germline CDR1 and CDR2 sequences are LNHNV and YYDKDF (reference sequence). V shed 4 bases and J shed 6 bases, with 9 bases lying between them. The CDR3 spans 13 residues. Written as DNA, the CDR3 is TGTGCCACCAGCATACCACGAGATGAAAAACTGTTTTTT. Translating gives CATSIPRDEKLFF.

The rearrangement joins TRBV28 to TRBJ1-4; D remains ambiguous. The V end lost 5 bases, the J end lost 5 bases, and 15 bases lay between the germline ends. Looked up from germline, CDR1 is MDHEN and CDR2 is SYDVKM. The CDR3 contains 15 residues. CDR3 amino acids: CASSPTDFGNEKLFF. In DNA form, the CDR3 reads TGTGCCAGCAGTCCGACCGACTTCGGGAATGAAAAACTGTTTTTT.

V usage is TRBV28 and J usage is TRBJ2-1; D is possibly TRBD1 (6 bases). The CDR3 sequence is 14 residues long. Germline V gene sequence: CDR1 MDHEN, CDR2 SYDVKM. Trimming removed 5 bases at V and 8 bases at J, with 16 bases between. The CDR3, as DNA: TGTGCCAGCAGTCCCGGAACAGGGCGGTATGAGCAGTTCTTC. Amino acids: CASSPGTGRYEQFF.

This chain connects TRBV18 to TRBJ2-2; the match to TRBD2 covers 11 bases. With V trimmed by 0 bases and J by 3 bases, 3 bases remained unmatched. This CDR3 contains 17 residues. Germline CDR1 KGHSH, CDR2 LQKENI. The CDR3 spells CASSPPGLAGDTGELFF. The CDR3 DNA is TGTGCCAGCTCACCACCCGGACTAGCGGGCGACACCGGGGAGCTGTTTTTT.

V usage is TRBV28 and J usage is TRBJ2-7, with TRBD2 identical over 11 bases. V was pared by 6 bases and J by 0 bases, with 1 base of the junction left unmatched. Germline V lookup: CDR1 MDHEN, CDR2 SYDVKM. This CDR3 has 14 amino acids. In DNA form, the CDR3 reads TGTGCCAGCAGGGGGACTAGCGGCTCCTACGAGCAGTACTTC. Translating gives CASRGTSGSYEQYF.

J is TRBJ2-3 and V is TRBV28; 9 bases are shared with TRBD1. Losses at the gene ends were 5 bases for V and 1 base for J; bases not matched to a gene: 7. Looked up from germline, CDR1 is MDHEN and CDR2 is SYDVKM. CDR3 size: 16 residues. CDR3 nucleotides: TGTGCCAGCAGTCTTGACAGGGGGTCTGGCACAGATACGCAGTATTTT. Amino acid sequence: CASSLDRGSGTDTQYF.

The chain links TRBV4-1 to TRBJ2-1; 7 bases agree with TRBD2. This CDR3 spans 16 amino acids. Trimming took 4 bases from V and 2 from J; bases not matched to a gene: 8. Per germline, CDR1 MGHRA and CDR2 YSYEKL. In DNA, the CDR3 is TGCGCCAGCAGCCCGTACCTAGCGGAACCCTACAATGAGCAGTTCTTC. This gives the protein CASSPYLAEPYNEQFF.

This chain joins TRBV5-4 and TRBJ1-1; possibly TRBD1 for D (5 bases). Germline assignment: CDR1 SGHNT and CDR2 YYREEE (reference sequence). This CDR3 is 15 amino acids long. V was shortened by 6 bases and J by 0 bases, with 15 bases between the two germline ends. The CDR3 loop reads CASKVGDSLNTEAFF. The CDR3 DNA is TGTGCCAGCAAGGTCGGCGACAGCCTGAACACTGAAGCTTTCTTT.

This rearrangement joins TRBV30 to TRBJ1-2, with 9 bases aligning to TRBD1. With 3 bases clipped from V and 7 bases from J, the junction kept 6 bases outside the gene matches. CDR3 length: 13 residues. CDR1 and CDR2 from the germline V gene are GTSNPN and SVGIG (reference sequence). The CDR3 sequence is CAWSQGTGSGYTF. In DNA, the CDR3 is TGTGCCTGGAGCCAAGGGACAGGGAGTGGCTACACCTTC. The full variable domain, rest sourced from reference TRBV30 and TRBJ1-2, is SQTIHQWPATLVQPVGSPLSLECTVEGTSNPNLYWYRQAAGRGLQLLFYSVGIGQISSEVPQNLSASRPQDRQFILSSKKLLLSDSGFYLCAWSQGTGSGYTFGSGTRLTVV.

This chain links TRBV28 with TRBJ2-3; TRBD2 aligns across 8 bases. The J segment lost 4 bases and the V segment lost 6 bases, leaving 0 bases of the junction unmatched. The germline V gene encodes CDR1 MDHEN and CDR2 SYDVKM. This CDR3 is 12 amino acids long. In DNA form, the CDR3 reads TGTGCCAGCAGACTAGCGGCAGATACGCAGTATTTT. As protein: CASRLAADTQYF. The complete variable domain, with remaining parts taken from reference TRBV28 and TRBJ2-3, reads DVKVTQSSRYLVKRTGEKVFLECVQDMDHENMFWYRQDPGLGLRLIYFSYDVKMKEKGDIPEGYSVSREKKERFSLILESASTNQTSMYLCASRLAADTQYFGPGTRLTVL.

V and J are TRBV2 and TRBJ1-5; D call uncertain. The CDR3 is 13 amino acids. Germline-derived CDR1 and CDR2 are SNHLY and FYNNEI. The V end was cut by 4 bases, the J end by 7 bases, with 11 bases between. The CDR3 sequence: CASSGGPAQPQHF. The CDR3, as DNA: TGTGCCAGCAGTGGAGGGCCAGCCCAGCCCCAGCATTTT.

The sample holds one count of this clone. This chain joins TRBV25-1 and TRBJ2-5; 9 bases align to TRBD2. J lost 5 bases, V lost 1 base, and 8 bases had no gene match. The CDR3 has 16 amino acids. The germline gives CDR1 MGHDK, CDR2 SYGVNS. CDR3 protein: CASSEWVSGSQETQYF. CDR3 coding DNA: TGTGCCAGCAGTGAATGGGTTAGCGGGAGTCAGGAGACCCAGTACTTC.

The V and J genes are TRBV29-1 and TRBJ1-1; 10 bases are shared with TRBD1. In germline, CDR1 is SQVTM, CDR2 ANQGSEA. This CDR3 contains 13 residues. V was pared by 5 bases and J by 5 bases, with 5 bases of the junction left unmatched. The CDR3 spells CSVTRTGGTEAFF. DNA of the CDR3: TGCAGCGTTACCCGGACAGGGGGGACTGAAGCTTTCTTT.

This chain joins TRBV7-8 and TRBJ2-1, with 10 bases fitting TRBD2. V trimming: 5 bases; J trimming: 8 bases; junction bases outside the gene matches: 21. Germline loops: CDR1 SGHVS, CDR2 FQNEAQ. The length of the CDR3 is 19 residues. The CDR3 is CASSEPGQETTSGIHEQFF. In nucleotides, the CDR3 is TGTGCCAGCAGCGAGCCGGGACAGGAGACTACTAGCGGGATCCATGAGCAGTTCTTC.

The chain carries TRBV4-3 and TRBJ1-5; no firm D call. Trimming removed 0 bases at V and 4 bases at J, with 7 bases between. Germline V gives CDR1 LGHNA, CDR2 YSLEER. This CDR3 contains 14 residues. CDR3 in DNA: TGCGCCAGCAGCCAAGATCCGGGGAATCAGCCCCAGCATTTT. It encodes CASSQDPGNQPQHF.

V usage is TRBV27 and J usage is TRBJ2-5, with D possibly being TRBD2 (6 bases). The germline V gene has CDR1 MNHEY and CDR2 SMNVEV (reference sequence). The CDR3 is 16 residues long. The V and J ends lost 5 bases and 4 bases respectively, with 20 bases between them. As DNA, the CDR3 is TGTGCCAGCAGTCCGGACCCTCTCGGGAGATCAGAGACCCAGTACTTC. It translates to CASSPDPLGRSETQYF.

V gene TRBV6-5 combines with J gene TRBJ2-7, with 7 bases fitting TRBD1. The CDR3 runs to 15 residues. Looked up from germline, CDR1 is MNHEY and CDR2 is SVGAGI. J was trimmed by 3 bases and V by 0 bases; bases with no gene match: 5. This CDR3 reads CASSYSSQGIYEQYF. In DNA form, the CDR3 reads TGTGCCAGCAGTTACTCTTCACAGGGGATCTACGAGCAGTACTTC.

The chain has TRBV19 and TRBJ1-4, with D tentatively TRBD1 (5 bases). CDR3 length: 15 residues. The V gene lost 9 bases and the J gene lost 1 base, with 15 bases spanning the gap. Germline CDR1 reads LNHDA; CDR2 reads SQIVND (reference sequence). This CDR3 is CASALPQGTNEKLFF. In DNA, the CDR3 is TGTGCCAGCGCTCTGCCCCAGGGAACTAATGAAAAACTGTTTTTT. The full variable domain, in which reference TRBV19 and TRBJ1-4 provide the parts outside the CDR3, is DGGITQSPKYLFRKEGQNVTLSCEQNLNHDAMYWYRQDPGQGLRLIYYSQIVNDFQKGDIAEGYSVSREKKESFPLTVTSAQKNPTAFYLCASALPQGTNEKLFFGSGTQLSVL.

A word on this clone: An end of the junction does not agree with germline; a read error may underlie this. This chain connects TRBV7-8 to TRBJ2-1, with 8 bases matching TRBD2. Germline-derived CDR1 and CDR2 are SGHVS and FQNEAQ. The CDR3 is made up of 16 amino acids. CDR3 bases: TGTGCCAGCAGTTTAGGGGGGACTAGCTCCTACAATGAGCAGTTCTTC. Its protein product is CASSLGGTSSYNEQFF.

The chain employs TRBV27 and TRBJ1-6; D not certain. The CDR3 length is 15 residues. V lost 4 bases and J 10 bases, leaving 17 bases between the germline ends. CDR1 is MNHEY and CDR2 is SMNVEV in the germline V gene (reference sequence). CDR3 region: CASSYTGNHGSPLHF. CDR3 coding DNA: TGTGCCAGCAGTTATACGGGGAATCATGGATCACCCCTCCACTTT.

This clone was counted once. The rearrangement links TRBV4-3 to TRBJ2-3, with D perhaps matching TRBD1 (6 bases). The CDR3 is made up of 17 amino acids. V gave up 4 bases and J gave up 0 bases, with 17 bases separating them. CDR1 is LGHNA and CDR2 is YSLEER in the germline V gene. CDR3: CASSPTGQSYSTDTQYF. Here the CDR3 DNA reads TGCGCCAGCAGCCCCACCGGACAGTCCTATAGCACAGATACGCAGTATTTT.

This chain links TRBV28 with TRBJ1-6; 7 bases match TRBD1. J gave up 5 bases and V 3 bases, and 7 bases lay outside the gene matches. Germline V CDR1 and CDR2: MDHEN, SYDVKM. This CDR3 comprises 16 residues. The DNA for the CDR3 is TGTGCCAGCAGTTTCACGACAGGGTACCATAATTCACCCCTCCACTTT. Translated: CASSFTTGYHNSPLHF. Drawing the rest from reference TRBV28 and TRBJ1-6, the complete variable domain is DVKVTQSSRYLVKRTGEKVFLECVQDMDHENMFWYRQDPGLGLRLIYFSYDVKMKEKGDIPEGYSVSREKKERFSLILESASTNQTSMYLCASSFTTGYHNSPLHFGNGTRLTVT.

This rearrangement joins TRBV4-1 to TRBJ1-1; unclear D gene. This CDR3 is 11 amino acids long. Deletions cut 7 bases from V and 0 bases from J, with 3 bases between. Germline CDR1 is MGHRA and CDR2 is YSYEKL. CDR3 sequence: CASTMNTEAFF. CDR3 nucleotides: TGCGCCAGCACAATGAACACTGAAGCTTTCTTT.

The gene calls are TRBV19 and TRBJ2-5; tentative D call: TRBD2 (5 bases). This CDR3 spans 14 amino acids. Per the germline V gene, CDR1 is LNHDA and CDR2 is SQIVND (reference sequence). V lost 5 bases, J lost 5 bases, and 15 bases lay in between. CDR3: CASSRAAPGETQYF. CDR3 nucleotide sequence: TGTGCCAGTAGTCGAGCGGCCCCCGGGGAGACCCAGTACTTC.

This chain connects TRBV15 to TRBJ1-2; TRBD1 is a possible D gene (6 bases). V was shortened by 0 bases and J by 4 bases, with 12 bases between the two germline ends. The CDR3 runs 15 residues. Germline V gene data show CDR1 as LNHNV and CDR2 as YYDKDF (reference sequence). Here the CDR3 DNA reads TGTGCCACCAGCAGAGAAGTTATGGACAGCTATGGCTACACCTTC. Its protein product is CATSREVMDSYGYTF.

In nucleotides, the CDR3 is TGCGCCAGCAGCCAAGAGTTAACGGTTAACTATGGCTACACCTTC. Its protein is CASSQELTVNYGYTF. The V call is TRBV4-3, the J call TRBJ1-2; D not certain. This CDR3 has 15 amino acids. Trimming shortened V by 0 bases and J by 1 base, and 9 bases separated the two germline ends. CDR1 and CDR2 (germline): LGHNA, YSLEER.

CDR3 DNA sequence: TGTGCCAGCAGCTTAATGGGACAGGGGAGGTTCGAGACCCAGTACTTC. Translated, it gives CASSLMGQGRFETQYF. V is TRBV7-6 and J is TRBJ2-5; the match to TRBD1 covers 10 bases. This CDR3 has 16 amino acids. The germline V gene has CDR1 SGHVS and CDR2 FNYEAQ. V trimming: 2 bases; J trimming: 5 bases; junction bases outside the gene matches: 8.

The rearrangement links TRBV5-1 to TRBJ1-5, with a possible D match to TRBD1 (6 bases). Per the germline V gene, CDR1 is SGHRS and CDR2 is YFSETQ. V lost 4 bases, J lost 6 bases, and 17 bases lay in between. The CDR3 has 15 amino acids. The CDR3 DNA reads TGCGCCAGCAGCGCAACCGGGGCGACAGGTCAGCCCCAGCATTTT. It yields the protein CASSATGATGQPQHF.

The J gene is TRBJ1-2, the V gene TRBV6-2 or TRBV6-3, with D perhaps TRBD1 (6 bases). V dropped 2 bases and J dropped 3 bases, with 13 bases sitting between them. This CDR3 is 15 amino acids long. Per the germline V gene, CDR1 is MNHEY and CDR2 is SVGEGT. In nucleotides, the CDR3 is TGTGCCAGCAGTTACGAATCCAGGGGCGACTATGGCTACACCTTC. It encodes CASSYESRGDYGYTF.